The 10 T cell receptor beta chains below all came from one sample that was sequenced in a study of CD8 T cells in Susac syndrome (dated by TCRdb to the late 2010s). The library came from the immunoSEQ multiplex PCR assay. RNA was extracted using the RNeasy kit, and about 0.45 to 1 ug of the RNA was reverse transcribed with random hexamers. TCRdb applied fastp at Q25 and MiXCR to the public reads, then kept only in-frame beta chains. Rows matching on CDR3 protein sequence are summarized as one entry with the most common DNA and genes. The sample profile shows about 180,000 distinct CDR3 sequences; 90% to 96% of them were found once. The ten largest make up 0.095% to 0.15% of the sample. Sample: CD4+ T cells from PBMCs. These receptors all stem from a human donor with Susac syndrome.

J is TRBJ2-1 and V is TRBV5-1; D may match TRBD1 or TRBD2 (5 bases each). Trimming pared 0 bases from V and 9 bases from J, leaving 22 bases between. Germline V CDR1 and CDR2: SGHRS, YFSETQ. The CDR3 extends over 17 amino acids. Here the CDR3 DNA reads TGCGCCAGCAGCTTGGGGCGGAGGACACAACATGATTCTGAGCAGTTCTTC. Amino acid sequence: CASSLGRRTQHDSEQFF.

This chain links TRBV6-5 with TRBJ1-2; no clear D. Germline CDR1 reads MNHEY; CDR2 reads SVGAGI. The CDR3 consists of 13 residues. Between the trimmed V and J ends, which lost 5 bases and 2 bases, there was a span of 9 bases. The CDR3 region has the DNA TGTGCCAGCAGTCTACATACGAACTATGGCTACACCTTC. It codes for CASSLHTNYGYTF.

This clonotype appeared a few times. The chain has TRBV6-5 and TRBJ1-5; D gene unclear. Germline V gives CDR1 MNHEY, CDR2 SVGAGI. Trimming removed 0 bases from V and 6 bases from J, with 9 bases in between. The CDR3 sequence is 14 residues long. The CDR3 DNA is TGTGCCAGCAGTTACTCCCCAAGTACTCAGCCCCAGCATTTT. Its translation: CASSYSPSTQPQHF.

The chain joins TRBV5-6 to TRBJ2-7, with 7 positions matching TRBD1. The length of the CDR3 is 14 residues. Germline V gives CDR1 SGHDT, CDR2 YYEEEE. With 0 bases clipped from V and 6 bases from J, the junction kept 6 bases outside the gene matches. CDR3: CASSLVTGTGEQYV. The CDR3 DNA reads TGTGCCAGCAGCTTGGTGACAGGGACGGGCGAGCAGTACGTC.

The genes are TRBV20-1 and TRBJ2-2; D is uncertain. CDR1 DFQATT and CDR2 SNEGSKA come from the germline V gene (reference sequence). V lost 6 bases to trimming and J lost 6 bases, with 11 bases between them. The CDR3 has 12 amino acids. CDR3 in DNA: TGCAGTGCCTCATCGGCGGCCGGGGAGCTGTTTTTT. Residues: CSASSAAGELFF.

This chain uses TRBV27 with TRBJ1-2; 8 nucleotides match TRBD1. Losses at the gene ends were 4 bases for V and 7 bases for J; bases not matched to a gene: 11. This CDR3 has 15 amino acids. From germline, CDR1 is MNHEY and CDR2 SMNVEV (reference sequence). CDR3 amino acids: CASSSPGAGGSGYTF. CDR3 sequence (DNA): TGTGCCAGCAGTTCCCCAGGAGCAGGGGGCAGTGGCTACACCTTC.

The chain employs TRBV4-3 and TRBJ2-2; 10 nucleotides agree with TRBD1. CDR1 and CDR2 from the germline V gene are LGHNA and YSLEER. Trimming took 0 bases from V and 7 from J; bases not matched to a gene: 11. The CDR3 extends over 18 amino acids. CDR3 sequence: CASSQDGWGTGVIGELFF. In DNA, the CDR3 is TGCGCCAGCAGCCAAGATGGGTGGGGGACAGGGGTTATCGGGGAGCTGTTTTTT.

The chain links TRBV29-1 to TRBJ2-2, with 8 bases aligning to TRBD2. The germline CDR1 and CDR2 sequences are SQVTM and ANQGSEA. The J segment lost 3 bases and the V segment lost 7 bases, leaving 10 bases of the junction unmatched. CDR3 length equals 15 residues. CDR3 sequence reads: CSASRGRIDTGELFF. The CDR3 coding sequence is TGCAGCGCCTCCCGCGGGAGGATTGACACCGGGGAGCTGTTTTTT.

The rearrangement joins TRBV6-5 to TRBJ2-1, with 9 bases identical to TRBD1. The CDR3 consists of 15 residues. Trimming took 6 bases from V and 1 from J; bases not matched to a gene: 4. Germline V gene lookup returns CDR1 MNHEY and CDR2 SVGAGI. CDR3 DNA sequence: TGTGCCAGCAGCCGACAGGGGGATTCCTACAATGAGCAGTTCTTC. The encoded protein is CASSRQGDSYNEQFF.

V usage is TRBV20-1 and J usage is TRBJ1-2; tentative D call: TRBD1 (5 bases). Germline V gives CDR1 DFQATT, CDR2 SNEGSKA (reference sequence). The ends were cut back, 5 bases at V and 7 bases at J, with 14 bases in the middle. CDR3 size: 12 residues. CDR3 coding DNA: TGCAGTGCTGCCGGGGACGGTGGTGGCTACACCTTC. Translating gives CSAAGDGGGYTF.